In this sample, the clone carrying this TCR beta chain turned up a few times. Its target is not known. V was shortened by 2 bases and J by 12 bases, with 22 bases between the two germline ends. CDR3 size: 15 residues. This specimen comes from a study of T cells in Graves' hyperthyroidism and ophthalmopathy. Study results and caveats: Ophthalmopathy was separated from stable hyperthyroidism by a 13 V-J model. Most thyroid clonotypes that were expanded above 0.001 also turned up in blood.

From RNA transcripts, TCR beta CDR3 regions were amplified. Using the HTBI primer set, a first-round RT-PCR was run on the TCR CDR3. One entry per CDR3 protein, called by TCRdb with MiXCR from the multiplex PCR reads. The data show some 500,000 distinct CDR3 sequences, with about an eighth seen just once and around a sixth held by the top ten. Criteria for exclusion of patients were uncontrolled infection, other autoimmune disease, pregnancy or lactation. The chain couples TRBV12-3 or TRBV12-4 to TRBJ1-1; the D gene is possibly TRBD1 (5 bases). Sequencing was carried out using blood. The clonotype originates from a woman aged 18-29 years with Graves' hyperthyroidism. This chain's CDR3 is CASSLNRLAGRESFF. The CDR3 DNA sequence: TGTGCCAGCAGTTTAAATCGCCTTGCGGGCAGGGAATCTTTCTTT.